The 29 T cell receptor beta chains below all came from one sample that was sequenced in a study of shared clonotypes between healthy human individuals. Repertoires were generated with immunoSEQ multiplex PCR, while TCRdb's copy carries only in-frame clones and drops some. Among some 1.4 million clones listed, roughly 96% were seen once. The specimen was naive CD4+ T cells sorted from blood. As to subset: CD45RA+ positively selected. The receptor set was obtained from a man aged 25-45 years in good health.

J is TRBJ2-7 and V is TRBV6-1, with 7 bases lining up with TRBD2. The CDR3 has 16 residues. Germline CDR1 reads MNHNS; CDR2 reads SASEGT. With V trimmed by 4 bases and J by 3 bases, 12 bases remained unmatched. The CDR3 reads CASSGGGRSGVYEQYF. In nucleotides, the CDR3 is TGTGCCAGCAGTGGTGGAGGTAGGAGCGGGGTCTACGAGCAGTACTTC.

The CDR3: CASSRTSPHEQYF. CDR3 DNA sequence: TGTGCCAGCAGCAGGACTAGTCCCCACGAGCAGTACTTC. The rearrangement uses TRBV28 and TRBJ2-7; 7 bases match TRBD2. Trimming at V came to 6 bases and at J to 5 bases, leaving 7 bases not matched to a gene. The CDR3 spans 13 residues. Germline CDR1 reads MDHEN; CDR2 reads SYDVKM. Combining the CDR3 with reference TRBV28 and TRBJ2-7 gives the whole variable domain DVKVTQSSRYLVKRTGEKVFLECVQDMDHENMFWYRQDPGLGLRLIYFSYDVKMKEKGDIPEGYSVSREKKERFSLILESASTNQTSMYLCASSRTSPHEQYFGPGTRLTVT.

In its sample, this clone was seen once. The V gene is TRBV2, the J gene TRBJ2-7; maybe TRBD2 (5 bases). Trimming took off 8 bases at V and 2 bases at J, with 22 bases between the two ends. This CDR3 has 16 residues. Germline V gives CDR1 SNHLY, CDR2 FYNNEI. The CDR3 bases are TGTGCCAGCTTAAGCGGTTACATTGCCCCAACCTACGAGCAGTACTTC. This translates into CASLSGYIAPTYEQYF. Based on the CDR3 plus reference TRBV2 and TRBJ2-7, the full variable domain is EPEVTQTPSHQVTQMGQEVILRCVPISNHLYFYWYRQILGQKVEFLVSFYNNEISEKSEIFDDQFSVERPDGSNFTLKIRSTKLEDSAMYFCASLSGYIAPTYEQYFGPGTRLTVT.

The V call is TRBV6-5, the J call TRBJ2-7, with D possibly matching TRBD1 (5 bases). CDR3 size: 13 residues. V was shortened by 4 bases and J by 1 base, with 8 bases between the two germline ends. CDR1 is MNHEY and CDR2 is SVGAGI in the germline V gene. The CDR3 DNA is TGTGCCAGCAGTTTCAGGGATTCCTACGAGCAGTACTTC. Its translation: CASSFRDSYEQYF.

The chain couples TRBV9 to TRBJ1-2; maybe TRBD1 (6 bases). V dropped 1 base and J dropped 2 bases, with 12 bases sitting between them. Germline CDR1 reads SGDLS; CDR2 reads YYNGEE. The CDR3 covers 15 residues. In nucleotides, the CDR3 is TGTGCCAGCAGCGTAATGGGGGCGTCCAACTATGGCTACACCTTC. This sequence encodes CASSVMGASNYGYTF. Combining the CDR3 with reference TRBV9 and TRBJ1-2 gives the whole variable domain DSGVTQTPKHLITATGQRVTLRCSPRSGDLSVYWYQQSLDQGLQFLIQYYNGEERAKGNILERFSAQQFPDLHSELNLSSLELGDSALYFCASSVMGASNYGYTFGSGTRLTVV.

The V call is TRBV20-1, the J call TRBJ2-1, with TRBD2 identical over 11 bases. CDR3 length: 10 residues. Germline trimming cut 6 bases from V and 15 bases from J; bases unmatched to any gene: 4. CDR1 and CDR2 from the germline V gene are DFQATT and SNEGSKA (reference sequence). The CDR3 DNA sequence: TGCAGTGCAACTAGCGGGAGAGGGTTCTTC. Its translation: CSATSGRGFF.

The chain carries TRBV19 and TRBJ2-1, with 9 nucleotides matching TRBD2. The CDR3 extends over 16 amino acids. The germline V gene encodes CDR1 LNHDA and CDR2 SQIVND (reference sequence). Germline trimming cut 1 base from V and 4 bases from J; bases unmatched to any gene: 5. The CDR3 region is CASSIVATSGYNEQFF. In DNA form, the CDR3 reads TGTGCCAGTAGTATAGTGGCGACTAGCGGTTACAATGAGCAGTTCTTC.

The CDR3 protein is CASNSRGVGNQPQHF. CDR3 DNA: TGTGCCAGCAACTCCAGGGGAGTTGGCAATCAGCCCCAGCATTTT. V is TRBV7-2 and J is TRBJ1-5; D perhaps matches TRBD1 (6 bases). Germline V gene lookup returns CDR1 SGHTA and CDR2 FQGNSA. The CDR3 runs 15 residues. Trimming shortened V by 7 bases and J by 2 bases, and 15 bases separated the two germline ends.

V gene TRBV28 combines with J gene TRBJ1-4; 7 positions match TRBD1. V was clipped by 5 bases and J by 8 bases; unmatched bases: 5. From germline, CDR1 is MDHEN and CDR2 SYDVKM. This CDR3 comprises 13 residues. CDR3 sequence: CASSRTGLEKLFF. The CDR3 bases are TGTGCCAGCAGTCGGACAGGTCTCGAAAAACTGTTTTTT.

Concerning this clone: Other DNA sequences in this specimen translate into the identical CDR3. The chain links TRBV7-6 to TRBJ2-7; 8 bases fit TRBD1. V lost 1 base, J lost 7 bases, and 9 bases stayed unmatched. This CDR3 is built from 15 residues. Per germline, CDR1 SGHVS and CDR2 FNYEAQ. The CDR3 loop reads CASSLVGQGAGEQYF. Here the CDR3 DNA reads TGTGCCAGCAGCTTAGTCGGGCAGGGGGCGGGGGAGCAGTACTTC.

The chain is built from TRBV29-1 and TRBJ2-3; 7 positions agree with TRBD1. The CDR3 spans 14 residues. V was clipped by 1 base and J by 5 bases; unmatched bases: 6. The V gene's germline CDR1 is SQVTM and CDR2 ANQGSEA. The CDR3 sequence: CSVEGRQGGDTQYF. In nucleotides, the CDR3 is TGCAGCGTTGAAGGCCGACAGGGTGGAGATACGCAGTATTTT.

The genes are TRBV15 and TRBJ1-1, with D possibly TRBD1 on 5 matching bases. CDR1 LNHNV and CDR2 YYDKDF come from the germline V gene (reference sequence). Trimming shortened V by 0 bases and J by 6 bases, and 14 bases separated the two germline ends. The CDR3 is 15 residues long. This chain's CDR3 is CATSRDTQGGSEAFF. The CDR3, as DNA: TGTGCCACCAGCAGAGATACGCAGGGAGGATCTGAAGCTTTCTTT.

The rearrangement links TRBV7-2 to TRBJ2-1; 7 bases line up with TRBD2. This CDR3 is built from 17 residues. Germline assignment: CDR1 SGHTA and CDR2 FQGNSA. V lost 3 bases to trimming and J lost 2 bases; unmatched junction nucleotides: 10. The CDR3 sequence: CASSLGRPSGPYNEQFF. DNA of the CDR3: TGTGCCAGCAGCTTGGGAAGGCCTAGCGGTCCCTACAATGAGCAGTTCTTC.

J is TRBJ2-7 and V is TRBV6-1; D is undetermined. Trimming took 6 bases from V and 5 from J, leaving 8 bases between them. CDR1 MNHNS and CDR2 SASEGT come from the germline V gene. The CDR3 totals 11 residues. The CDR3 DNA reads as TGTGCCAGCAGGGTCATAGACGAGCAGTACTTC. Protein sequence: CASRVIDEQYF.

The chain joins TRBV2 to TRBJ1-5; 7 positions match TRBD1. V gave up 8 bases and J gave up 2 bases; unmatched junction bases: 9. Germline V CDR1 and CDR2: SNHLY, FYNNEI. The CDR3 length is 15 residues. The CDR3 DNA sequence: TGTGCCAGCGGAGACAGGGTGGGAGGCAATCAGCCCCAGCATTTT. Translated, it gives CASGDRVGGNQPQHF.

The rearrangement joins TRBV6-4 to TRBJ2-2; 9 positions match TRBD2. Germline lookup yields CDR1 MRHNA and CDR2 SNTAGT. This CDR3 contains 19 residues. After removal of 0 bases from V and 4 bases from J, the junction contained 12 bases not matched to a gene. The CDR3: CASSDSPLAGGRATGELFF. DNA for the CDR3: TGTGCCAGCAGTGACTCACCCTTGGCGGGAGGGCGCGCCACCGGGGAGCTGTTTTTT.

The V call is TRBV5-5, the J call TRBJ2-2; D ambiguous. Trimming pared 4 bases from V and 3 bases from J, leaving 19 bases between. CDR1 SGHKS and CDR2 YYEKEE come from the germline V gene (reference sequence). The CDR3 contains 17 residues. The CDR3 bases are TGTGCCAGCAGCCCTAGGCGAGGCACTATGGACACCGGGGAGCTGTTTTTT. Protein: CASSPRRGTMDTGELFF.

This sequence joins TRBV10-3 and TRBJ1-1, with 10 bases fitting TRBD1. J lost 5 bases, V lost 2 bases, and 5 bases had no gene match. This CDR3 has 15 residues. Germline V gives CDR1 ENHRY, CDR2 SYGVKD. This chain's CDR3 is CAISEGTGVGTEAFF. CDR3 DNA sequence: TGTGCCATCAGTGAGGGGACAGGGGTGGGAACTGAAGCTTTCTTT.

V is TRBV10-2 and J is TRBJ2-1; D unresolved. The CDR3 is 12 amino acids. V lost 7 bases and J 5 bases, leaving 9 bases between the germline ends. Germline CDR1 and CDR2: WSHSY and SAAADI. As DNA, the CDR3 is TGCGCCAGCACTGCGACTCACAATGAGCAGTTCTTC. Translation: CASTATHNEQFF.

The chain couples TRBV9 to TRBJ1-5; D is unresolved. The CDR3 covers 14 residues. Trimming cost V 1 base and J 4 bases, with 9 bases left between them. The germline V gene has CDR1 SGDLS and CDR2 YYNGEE. The DNA for the CDR3 is TGTGCCAGCAGCGTAAGCCCCGAAAATCAGCCCCAGCATTTT. Its translation: CASSVSPENQPQHF.

This clone was seen only once. V and J are TRBV7-6 and TRBJ1-5; possible D gene TRBD1, 6 bases. Germline CDR1 reads SGHVS; CDR2 reads FNYEAQ. The CDR3 is made up of 13 amino acids. V dropped 3 bases and J dropped 7 bases, with 10 bases sitting between them. In nucleotides, the CDR3 is TGTGCCAGCAGCTTCCGCAGGGGACAGCCCCAGCATTTT. Translating it yields CASSFRRGQPQHF.

The rearrangement links TRBV7-9 to TRBJ2-4; unclear D gene. V shed 3 bases and J shed 9 bases, with 12 bases lying between them. Germline V lookup: CDR1 SEHNR, CDR2 FQNEAQ (reference sequence). This CDR3 contains 13 residues. The CDR3 region is CASSFPPGSIQYF. The CDR3 region has the DNA TGTGCCAGCAGCTTCCCCCCGGGTTCCATTCAGTACTTC.

The chain uses TRBV9 and TRBJ1-4, with D hard to call. The CDR3 is made up of 15 amino acids. Germline loops: CDR1 SGDLS, CDR2 YYNGEE. Trimming took off 3 bases at V and 1 base at J, with 10 bases between the two ends. The CDR3: CASSAHTETNEKLFF. The CDR3 DNA follows: TGTGCCAGCAGCGCCCATACAGAAACTAATGAAAAACTGTTTTTT.

J is TRBJ2-2 and V is TRBV6-1; 11 positions match TRBD2. Germline V gives CDR1 MNHNS, CDR2 SASEGT. Trimming removed 2 bases from V and 7 bases from J; junction bases left unmatched: 9. The CDR3 contains 17 residues. The CDR3 nucleotides are TGTGCCAGCAGTGAACCATCACTAGCGGGAGTGGTCGGGGAGCTGTTTTTT. Protein sequence: CASSEPSLAGVVGELFF.

The chain joins TRBV5-1 to TRBJ2-3, with 8 nucleotides matching TRBD2. This CDR3 is built from 16 residues. Germline V lookup: CDR1 SGHRS, CDR2 YFSETQ. With 6 bases clipped from V and 0 bases from J, the junction kept 9 bases outside the gene matches. In nucleotides, the CDR3 is TGCGCCAGCATGAGCGGGAGCCGTCCTAGCACAGATACGCAGTATTTT. The encoded protein is CASMSGSRPSTDTQYF.

A remark on this clone: Other DNA sequences of this sample code for an identical CDR3. The genes are TRBV15 and TRBJ2-7; no clear D. Trimming removed 0 bases from V and 2 bases from J, with 8 bases in between. The germline CDR1 and CDR2 sequences are LNHNV and YYDKDF (reference sequence). The CDR3 length is 14 residues. The CDR3 region is CATSRDLRTYEQYF. CDR3 nucleotide sequence: TGTGCCACCAGCAGAGATCTCCGGACCTACGAGCAGTACTTC.

J is TRBJ2-2 and V is TRBV5-1; D may be TRBD2 (5 bases). The germline gives CDR1 SGHRS, CDR2 YFSETQ. Trimming took off 4 bases at V and 5 bases at J, with 12 bases between the two ends. The CDR3 contains 14 residues. The CDR3 DNA sequence: TGCGCCAGCAGCCCCACTAGAGGGACCGGGGAGCTGTTTTTT. Translated, it gives CASSPTRGTGELFF.

The CDR3 DNA reads as TGTGCCAGCAGTTCAGGGGCTAGCGGGATCTACGAGCAGTACTTC. It specifies CASSSGASGIYEQYF. The V and J genes are TRBV27 and TRBJ2-7; TRBD2 aligns across 9 bases. J gave up 3 bases and V 4 bases, and 7 bases lay outside the gene matches. The CDR3 contains 15 residues. Germline loops: CDR1 MNHEY, CDR2 SMNVEV (reference sequence).

In its sample, this clone was seen a few times. The chain uses TRBV14 and TRBJ2-7, with D unclear. This CDR3 is built from 11 residues. CDR1 is SGHDN, CDR2 FVKESK, per germline. V lost 11 bases and J 5 bases, leaving 13 bases between the germline ends. The CDR3 is CARNVSDEQYF. In DNA form, the CDR3 reads TGTGCCCGCAACGTGTCAGACGAGCAGTACTTC.